This T cell receptor (beta chain) originates from a study of Graves' ophthalmopathy and Graves' hyperthyroidism (dated by TCRdb to between 2017 and 2018). A note on the overall study: Peripheral blood was collected before any treatment was given, at the time of initial diagnosis. Following sampling, methimazole starting at 30 mg daily was administered to hyperthyroidism patients, and high-dose intravenous methylprednisolone was administered to ophthalmopathy patients. The roughly 100 discovery patients were randomly split 7:3 into training and test sets. An independent validation cohort was composed of some 19 hyperthyroidism patients and 17 patients who later progressed from hyperthyroidism to ophthalmopathy. To explore V-J signatures that separate ophthalmopathy from hyperthyroidism, a discovery set of about a hundred patients was enrolled, consisting of approximately 44 with ophthalmopathy and around 57 with stable hyperthyroidism. In total, 135 blood samples were TCR-sequenced: approximately 40 ophthalmopathy, under 85 hyperthyroidism and approximately 17 hyperthyroidism-to-ophthalmopathy patients. In a handful of hyperthyroidism patients, the T-cell repertoire of thyroid tissue was compared with the T-cell repertoire of blood. To tell Graves' ophthalmopathy apart from Graves' hyperthyroidism, and to predict which patients would progress to ophthalmopathy, the study relied on TCR beta repertoire signatures. Results the study describes overall, beyond this receptor: In cross-validation, the 13-signature model distinguished ophthalmopathy from stable hyperthyroidism with 87.88% sensitivity and 81% to 82% specificity, while in the test set the corresponding values were around 79% and 71%. In validation, the model predicted ophthalmopathy progression with about 71% sensitivity and about 77% specificity; roughly 12 predicted patients were CT-confirmed with GO in a median of around 6 months. Sample size was not predetermined statistically, and investigators were not blinded to group allocation. Most of the expanded thyroid clonotypes with a frequency above 0.001 were also detected in blood, and it was suggested that the thyroid immune response may be reflected by blood repertoires.

Ophthalmopathy patients were characterized by moderately to severely active disease, a Clinical Activity Score of at least 3, a NOSPECS grade of at least 4, and a disease duration under 3 months. Patients with other autoimmune diseases, uncontrolled infections, pregnancy or lactation were excluded from the study. Diagnosis was based on clinical symptoms, serum thyroxine, TRAb, thyroid ultrasound and orbital computed tomography. Using Ficoll-Paque density gradient centrifugation, PBMCs were isolated from 10 ml of fresh peripheral blood. Total RNA was extracted with Trizol reagent and quality-checked on an Agilent 2100 Bioanalyzer. The germline V gene gives CDR1 as LGHNA and CDR2 as YSLEER. There are 14 amino acids in the CDR3, from cysteine to phenylalanine inclusive. Only the CDR3 region is kept as DNA, spanning 42 bases read in frame from base 1. Trimming removed 5 bases from V and 2 bases from J; the gene matches leave 5 bases unexplained.

This clonotype was counted only a few times. It has no known antigen specificity. No base-level quality is on record; no much larger clone is a single base apart. For repertoire sequencing, TCR beta CDR3 regions were amplified from RNA transcripts. The first round was an RT-PCR using HTBI primers with the Qiagen OneStep RT-PCR kit, and this first round was followed by a second-round multiplex PCR, then size selection and purification. Libraries were sequenced on an Illumina HiSeq2000 using paired-end 100 bp reads. Under the source paper's analysis protocol: SOAPnuke was used for read processing, and reads with adapters, uncalled bases, a mean Phred below 15, or no exact constant-primer or identifier match were discarded. COPE v1.2.5 was used to merge the high-quality paired reads. Unique nucleotide sequences were defined as clonotypes and aligned to IMGT TRB V, D and J references using MiTCR v1.1. Only V-J combinations with frequency above 0.0001 were analysed, covering about 99% of repertoires. For each V-J combination, a TCR clonal expansion and chaos score was defined as F50 clonal expansion divided by the chaos observed in the TCRdist matrix. Welch's t-statistics and random forest were used to reduce the features to about 14 V-J combinations, which were then used as input to a naive Bayes classifier. Thyroid-blood repertoire similarity was quantified with the Morisita-Horn index. TCRdb reworked the public reads: Q25 trimming with fastp, MiXCR clone assembly, productive beta chains retained. Rows with a matching CDR3 protein are joined into one entry that keeps the most common DNA and genes. TCRdb assigned the V and J calls; the authors' analysis was not used. This sample holds some 160,000 distinct CDR3 sequences; 39% were observed only once. The ten largest clones represent 7.5% to 10% of the sample.

This receptor chain uses TRBV4-3 and TRBJ1-1, and 7 junction bases match TRBD1. The material sequenced was peripheral blood. This receptor was obtained from a man aged 30 to 45 with Graves' ophthalmopathy. Donor details come from another sample of the same person, matched by shared clones. The CDR3 corresponds to CASSKGQVNTEAFF. The DNA sequence is TGCGCCAGCAGCAAAGGACAGGTTAACACTGAAGCTTTCTTT.